This T cell receptor (beta chain) was sequenced during a study of control samples from healthy donors and cancer patients. The protocol was immunoSEQ multiplex PCR, while the TCRdb copy is restricted to in-frame clones and leaves out a portion. The table for this sample gives some 180,000 clones. The length of the CDR3 is 17 residues. Germline trimming cut 0 bases from V and 5 bases from J; bases unmatched to any gene: 8. Germline V gene lookup returns CDR1 LGHNA and CDR2 YSLEER. Input material: blood. The chain joins TRBV4-3 to TRBJ1-4; 8 bases are shared with TRBD1. The receptor's source is a woman between 25 and 40 years old in good health. DNA for the CDR3: TGCGCCAGCAGCCAAGATTTTGGGACAGGATTAAATGAAAAACTGTTTTTT. The encoded protein is CASSQDFGTGLNEKLFF.